These 26 T cell receptor beta chains originate from one sample sequenced in a study of blood T cell repertoires in COVID-19. Some clones are missing from TCRdb's copy, which holds only in-frame ones; the method was immunoSEQ multiplex PCR. Here the sample spans around 200,000 clones, roughly nine tenths being singletons. Input material: peripheral blood. The receptor set was obtained from a middle-aged man with acute or convalescent COVID-19.

This clone was detected only once. The chain employs TRBV27 and TRBJ2-4, with 15 bases that match TRBD2. The ends lost 5 bases at V and 0 bases at J; junction bases unmatched: 5. The length of the CDR3 is 18 residues. CDR1 is MNHEY and CDR2 is SMNVEV in the germline V gene (reference sequence). The chain's CDR3 is CASSPGLAGGLAKNIQYF. CDR3 nucleotide sequence: TGTGCCAGCAGTCCGGGACTAGCGGGGGGACTAGCCAAAAACATTCAGTACTTC.

V and J are TRBV19 and TRBJ1-2; D gene ambiguous. V shed 8 bases and J shed 2 bases, with 6 bases lying between them. The germline gives CDR1 LNHDA, CDR2 SQIVND (reference sequence). This CDR3 is built from 11 residues. The chain's CDR3 is CASGQNYGYTF. CDR3 nucleotide sequence: TGTGCCAGTGGGCAGAACTATGGCTACACCTTC.

This clone was observed once. The chain is built from TRBV6-6 and TRBJ1-1, with a possible D match to TRBD1 (5 bases). Germline V CDR1 and CDR2: MNHNY, SVGAGI (reference sequence). CDR3 length: 13 residues. V was trimmed by 4 bases and J by 3 bases, leaving 9 bases between them. CDR3 protein: CASSLQAYTEAFF. The CDR3 DNA reads TGTGCCAGCAGTTTACAGGCCTACACTGAAGCTTTCTTT.

The chain uses TRBV15 and TRBJ2-3, with 8 bases matching TRBD2. The CDR3 sequence is 17 residues long. V was clipped by 1 base and J by 0 bases; unmatched bases: 6. Germline V gives CDR1 LNHNV, CDR2 YYDKDF (reference sequence). CDR3 in amino acids: CATSRGDSGISTDTQYF. In nucleotides, the CDR3 is TGTGCCACCAGCAGAGGGGATAGCGGGATTAGCACAGATACGCAGTATTTT.

The CDR3 DNA reads TGTGCCAGTACTAAAGACAGGGCCCTTGAAGCTTTCTTT. Translation: CASTKDRALEAFF. The chain couples TRBV19 to TRBJ1-1; the match to TRBD1 covers 7 bases. The CDR3 runs 13 residues. The V gene end was trimmed by 7 bases and the J gene end by 7 bases; junction bases not matched to a gene: 9. Germline lookup yields CDR1 LNHDA and CDR2 SQIVND (reference sequence).

The chain recombines TRBV5-1 with TRBJ2-5; no reliable D call. The CDR3 is 14 amino acids. Germline CDR1 SGHRS, CDR2 YFSETQ. Trimming took off 3 bases at V and 2 bases at J, with 11 bases between the two ends. Here the CDR3 DNA reads TGCGCCAGCAGCTCCCAACCGCGGCAAGAGACCCAGTACTTC. This sequence encodes CASSSQPRQETQYF. Combining the CDR3 with reference TRBV5-1 and TRBJ2-5 gives the whole variable domain KAGVTQTPRYLIKTRGQQVTLSCSPISGHRSVSWYQQTPGQGLQFLFEYFSETQRNKGNFPGRFSGRQFSNSRSEMNVSTLELGDSALYLCASSSQPRQETQYFGPGTRLLVL.

The genes are TRBV19 and TRBJ2-7, with 10 bases matching TRBD2. Trimming took 5 bases from V and 0 from J; bases not matched to a gene: 10. The germline V gene encodes CDR1 LNHDA and CDR2 SQIVND (reference sequence). The CDR3 runs to 17 residues. The CDR3 reads CASSLGVTSGASYEQYF. The CDR3 DNA is TGTGCCAGTAGTCTTGGGGTAACTAGCGGGGCCTCCTACGAGCAGTACTTC. Full variable domain (rest looked up from reference TRBV19 and TRBJ2-7): DGGITQSPKYLFRKEGQNVTLSCEQNLNHDAMYWYRQDPGQGLRLIYYSQIVNDFQKGDIAEGYSVSREKKESFPLTVTSAQKNPTAFYLCASSLGVTSGASYEQYFGPGTRLTVT.

This chain uses TRBV10-3 with TRBJ2-3; 7 bases are a match to TRBD1. J was trimmed by 4 bases and V by 10 bases; bases with no gene match: 8. There are 13 residues in the CDR3. In germline, CDR1 is ENHRY, CDR2 SYGVKD. The CDR3 here is CATLGGNSDTQYF. As DNA, the CDR3 is TGTGCCACCCTAGGGGGCAACTCAGATACGCAGTATTTT.

The J gene is TRBJ2-7, the V gene TRBV15, with D perhaps TRBD2 (5 bases). The CDR3 is 14 residues long. From germline, CDR1 is LNHNV and CDR2 YYDKDF (reference sequence). V gave up 0 bases and J gave up 5 bases, with 11 bases separating them. The CDR3, as DNA: TGTGCCACCAGCAGAGATGGCCCCGGGAACGAGCAGTACTTC. It yields the protein CATSRDGPGNEQYF.

V is TRBV18 and J is TRBJ2-7; perhaps TRBD1 as D (5 bases). The V gene's germline CDR1 is KGHSH and CDR2 LQKENI. CDR3 length equals 12 residues. V was cut by 6 bases and J by 4 bases, with 10 bases left in between. The DNA for the CDR3 is TGTGCCAGCTCCCAAGACAGTTACGAGCAGTACTTC. The encoded protein is CASSQDSYEQYF.

The chain is built from TRBV4-2 and TRBJ2-1; D gene ambiguous. V lost 0 bases, J lost 0 bases, and 9 bases lay in between. CDR1 is LGHNA, CDR2 YNFKEQ, per germline. The CDR3 loop spans 16 amino acids. Here the CDR3 reads CASSQERASSYNEQFF. CDR3 nucleotide sequence: TGTGCCAGCAGCCAAGAGCGTGCTAGCTCCTACAATGAGCAGTTCTTC.

This chain joins TRBV6-5 and TRBJ1-5; D call uncertain. Germline lookup yields CDR1 MNHEY and CDR2 SVGAGI. This CDR3 comprises 15 residues. With 2 bases removed from V and 0 bases from J, the gap between germline ends came to 8 bases. CDR3 sequence reads: CASSYDGNSNQPQHF. CDR3 nucleotide sequence: TGTGCCAGCAGTTACGACGGGAATAGCAATCAGCCCCAGCATTTT.

The rearrangement joins TRBV19 to TRBJ2-1, with 10 bases lining up with TRBD1. The germline V gene has CDR1 LNHDA and CDR2 SQIVND (reference sequence). V was pared by 2 bases and J by 15 bases, with 10 bases of the junction left unmatched. There are 14 residues in the CDR3. The CDR3 region is CASSISTDRGRRFF. The CDR3 coding sequence is TGTGCCAGTAGTATATCAACCGACAGGGGGCGTCGGTTCTTC.

The chain joins TRBV5-5 to TRBJ2-4; 10 positions agree with TRBD1. The V segment lost 4 bases and the J segment 5 bases; nucleotides outside the gene matches: 9. The CDR3 spans 16 residues. Germline V lookup: CDR1 SGHKS, CDR2 YYEKEE (reference sequence). The CDR3 reads CASSERQGAEENIQYF. Written as DNA, the CDR3 is TGTGCCAGCAGCGAACGACAGGGGGCGGAGGAAAACATTCAGTACTTC.

In regard to this clone: Other DNA sequences in the same sample also yield this CDR3. The chain is built from TRBV3-1 (or the pseudogene TRBV3-2) and TRBJ1-5; D unresolved. Germline CDR1 is LGHDT and CDR2 is YNNKEL (reference sequence). The CDR3 spans 14 residues. With 1 base removed from V and 1 base from J, the gap between germline ends came to 5 bases. This CDR3 is CASSQAGSNQPQHF. DNA for the CDR3: TGTGCCAGCAGCCAAGCAGGCAGCAATCAGCCCCAGCATTTT.

V usage is TRBV5-3 and J usage is TRBJ2-1; D gene ambiguous. TRBV5-3 is an open reading frame, and its role is uncertain. V was pared by 4 bases and J by 3 bases, with 11 bases between. The CDR3 consists of 14 residues. CDR3 in amino acids: CARSGLLFYNEQFF. Here the CDR3 DNA reads TGTGCCAGAAGCGGGCTACTCTTCTACAATGAGCAGTTCTTC.

This chain connects TRBV7-9 to TRBJ1-3; 12 nucleotides align to TRBD1. Germline CDR1 SEHNR, CDR2 FQNEAQ (reference sequence). This CDR3 has 18 residues. V was clipped by 3 bases and J by 2 bases; unmatched bases: 8. CDR3 bases: TGTGCCAGCAGCTTGGGGGACAGGGGGCGCGTGGCTGGAAACACCATATATTTT. Amino acids: CASSLGDRGRVAGNTIYF.

The rearrangement uses TRBV7-9 and TRBJ2-5, with TRBD2 identical over 9 bases. The CDR3 extends over 13 amino acids. V lost 8 bases, J lost 2 bases, and 3 bases stayed unmatched. Looked up from germline, CDR1 is SEHNR and CDR2 is FQNEAQ (reference sequence). In DNA, the CDR3 is TGTGCCAGCTTAGGACTAGCGCAAGAGACCCAGTACTTC. Amino acid sequence: CASLGLAQETQYF.

V and J are TRBV28 and TRBJ1-2, with TRBD1 as a possible D gene (6 bases). This CDR3 spans 12 amino acids. V lost 8 bases and J lost 4, with 11 bases in between. From germline, CDR1 is MDHEN and CDR2 SYDVKM. In nucleotides, the CDR3 is TGTGCCAGCCTTTCAGGGGTCTATGGCTACACCTTC. Translating it yields CASLSGVYGYTF.

The CDR3 DNA follows: TGTGCCAGCAGCTTGGCGGGAGGACCTCATGGCTACACCTTC. It yields the protein CASSLAGGPHGYTF. The chain combines TRBV5-4 with TRBJ1-2; D not resolved. Trimming took 0 bases from V and 6 from J, leaving 12 bases between them. Germline V gene sequence: CDR1 SGHNT, CDR2 YYREEE (reference sequence). The CDR3 sequence is 14 residues long.

The CDR3, as DNA: TGTGCCAGCAGTTCCAGACACGACCGGGGGAATGAGCAGTTCTTC. This encodes CASSSRHDRGNEQFF. This chain joins TRBV27 and TRBJ2-1, with D perhaps TRBD2 (6 bases). The length of the CDR3 is 15 residues. V lost 4 bases to trimming and J lost 7 bases, with 17 bases between them. The germline V gene encodes CDR1 MNHEY and CDR2 SMNVEV (reference sequence).

J is TRBJ2-2 and V is TRBV7-3, with TRBD2 matching over 8 bases. CDR1 SGHTA and CDR2 FQGTGA come from the germline V gene. The CDR3 consists of 17 residues. J lost 1 base, V lost 2 bases, and 6 bases had no gene match. Here the CDR3 reads CASSLEFAGGNTGELFF. The CDR3 DNA reads as TGTGCCAGCAGCTTAGAGTTCGCGGGAGGGAACACCGGGGAGCTGTTTTTT. The full variable domain, completed using reference TRBV7-3 and TRBJ2-2, is GAGVSQTPSNKVTEKGKYVELRCDPISGHTALYWYRQSLGQGPEFLIYFQGTGAADDSGLPNDRFFAVRPEGSVSTLKIQRTERGDSAVYLCASSLEFAGGNTGELFFGEGSRLTVL.

The chain carries TRBV19 and TRBJ2-5; TRBD2 matches 7 bases. With 5 bases clipped from V and 5 bases from J, the junction kept 14 bases outside the gene matches. The CDR3 contains 16 residues. CDR1 and CDR2 from the germline V gene are LNHDA and SQIVND (reference sequence). This CDR3 is CASSPRGLGDAETQYF. CDR3 coding DNA: TGTGCCAGTAGTCCCCGAGGACTAGGGGATGCCGAGACCCAGTACTTC.

V gene TRBV6-5 combines with J gene TRBJ1-2, with 7 positions matching TRBD1. J was trimmed by 4 bases and V by 6 bases; bases with no gene match: 5. This CDR3 is 13 amino acids long. In germline, CDR1 is MNHEY, CDR2 SVGAGI. CDR3 coding DNA: TGTGCCAGCAGCCTAGGGGGCGGCTATGGCTACACCTTC. Residues: CASSLGGGYGYTF.

This chain connects TRBV6-5 to TRBJ1-4, with TRBD1 identical over 7 bases. The CDR3 consists of 14 residues. Germline values: CDR1 MNHEY, CDR2 SVGAGI. V lost 7 bases, J lost 6 bases, and 8 bases stayed unmatched. The chain's CDR3 is CASIERGLDEKLFF. Here the CDR3 DNA reads TGTGCCAGCATAGAGAGGGGGCTGGATGAAAAACTGTTTTTT.

The rearrangement links TRBV14 to TRBJ2-1; D gene ambiguous. The germline V gene has CDR1 SGHDN and CDR2 FVKESK. Trimming left V 0 bases short and J 8 bases short, with 14 bases between. This CDR3 contains 15 residues. This CDR3 reads CASSQDMRPEHEQFF. CDR3 nucleotide sequence: TGTGCCAGCAGCCAAGATATGAGGCCTGAACATGAGCAGTTCTTC.